Shown below are 23 T cell receptor beta chains from a single sample sequenced in a study of metastatic and nonmetastatic thyroid tumors (dated by TCRdb to the early 2020s). None of the patients had been given any treatment before thyroid surgery. Receptor amplification or capture employed PCR. Sequencing instrument: Illumina HiSeq 4000. The public sequencing data were trimmed at Q25 with fastp and processed into clonotypes with MiXCR by TCRdb, which kept only in-frame beta chains. The sample table contains 25,000 to 30,000 clones; only one count was recorded for around 16% of them. In total, the top ten clones hold 4% to 5.5% of the sample. The sample comprised blood. The receptors were gathered from a female donor with papillary thyroid cancer or a benign thyroid nodule (not recorded which). Some clones in this sample may be carry-over from other donors' samples.

This clone was recorded many times. The rearrangement uses TRBV19 and TRBJ1-5; D gene ambiguous. Trimming cost V 5 bases and J 2 bases, with 4 bases left between them. CDR1 and CDR2 from the germline V gene are LNHDA and SQIVND (reference sequence). The CDR3 is made up of 12 amino acids. Here the CDR3 reads CASSQGNQPQHF. In DNA form, the CDR3 reads TGTGCCAGTAGTCAGGGCAATCAGCCCCAGCATTTT.

This clone was detected many times. The chain joins TRBV12-3 or TRBV12-4 to TRBJ2-5, with 10 bases lining up with TRBD2. This CDR3 comprises 15 residues. J lost 1 base, V lost 4 bases, and 3 bases had no gene match. As DNA, the CDR3 is TGTGCCAGCAGTTCCGGGACTAGCGTCCAAGAGACCCAGTACTTC. Amino acid sequence: CASSSGTSVQETQYF.

This clone has only one observation. This CDR3 fails to terminate in the conserved phenylalanine or tryptophan, so it likely reflects a read error. The genes are TRBV20-1 and TRBJ2-1; 10 bases fit TRBD2. CDR3 length equals 15 residues. Per the germline V gene, CDR1 is DFQATT and CDR2 is SNEGSKA (reference sequence). Here the CDR3 DNA reads TGCATTGCTAGAGCGGAGCGGGAGGGTTACAATGAGCAGTTCTCC. Translating gives CIARAEREGYNEQFS.

The chain joins TRBV6-1 to TRBJ2-7; maybe TRBD2 (6 bases). The CDR3 is 13 residues long. CDR1 and CDR2 from the germline V gene are MNHNS and SASEGT. Trimming took off 4 bases at V and 7 bases at J, with 14 bases between the two ends. The CDR3 sequence is CASSGTSSGEQYF. The CDR3 DNA is TGTGCCAGCAGTGGAACTAGCTCGGGTGAGCAGTACTTC.

This clone was counted many times. This sequence joins TRBV15 and TRBJ1-5; D possibly corresponds to TRBD1 (5 bases). CDR3 length: 14 residues. The germline V gene encodes CDR1 LNHNV and CDR2 YYDKDF (reference sequence). V was pared by 0 bases and J by 5 bases, with 8 bases between. DNA of the CDR3: TGTGCCACCAGCAGAGAGAGGGGCCATCAGCCCCAGCATTTT. Translation gives CATSRERGHQPQHF.

This clone was recorded at least ten times. The genes are TRBV24-1 and TRBJ1-4, with D uncertain. Germline CDR1 is KGHDR and CDR2 is SFDVKD. The CDR3 extends over 12 amino acids. V dropped 10 bases and J dropped 8 bases, with 13 bases sitting between them. The CDR3 sequence: CATASEDEKLFF. The CDR3 DNA follows: TGTGCCACTGCGTCGGAGGACGAAAAACTGTTTTTT.

In its sample, this clone is medium-sized. The V and J genes are TRBV20-1 and TRBJ2-7, with 8 bases lining up with TRBD2. The CDR3 is 14 amino acids. The V and J ends lost 4 bases and 2 bases, in that order; junction bases with no gene match: 7. CDR1 and CDR2 (germline): DFQATT, SNEGSKA (reference sequence). CDR3 protein: CSAKPAGATYEQYF. The CDR3 region has the DNA TGCAGTGCTAAACCAGCGGGAGCAACCTACGAGCAGTACTTC.

In this sample, this clone turned up once. The gene calls are TRBV11-3 and TRBJ2-7; D is undetermined. The CDR3 extends over 12 amino acids. Germline CDR1 is SGHNT and CDR2 is YENEEA. Trimming removed 3 bases from V and 6 bases from J, with 9 bases in between. The CDR3 nucleotides are TGTGCCAGCAGCTTCGTGACATTCGAGCAGTACGTC. It translates to CASSFVTFEQYV.

By sample fraction, this clone is medium-sized. This chain links TRBV5-1 with TRBJ2-1; D not resolved. Germline CDR1 and CDR2: SGHRS and YFSETQ. Trimming shortened V by 4 bases and J by 2 bases, and 19 bases separated the two germline ends. This CDR3 region has 17 residues. The CDR3 is CASSPHSVVSPYNEQFF. CDR3 nucleotides: TGCGCCAGCAGCCCACACTCGGTAGTTTCTCCCTACAATGAGCAGTTCTTC.

This clone came up many times. The chain employs TRBV12-3 or TRBV12-4 and TRBJ2-3; 7 bases fit TRBD2. The V segment lost 5 bases and the J segment 3 bases; nucleotides outside the gene matches: 11. This CDR3 is built from 16 residues. In DNA form, the CDR3 reads TGTGCCAGCAGTCCCGGGGGGTCAGAGAAAACAGATACGCAGTATTTT. Its protein product is CASSPGGSEKTDTQYF.

The table lists this clone with many counts. The V gene is TRBV5-1, the J gene TRBJ2-1; 14 bases align to TRBD2. The germline CDR1 and CDR2 sequences are SGHRS and YFSETQ. The CDR3 runs to 17 residues. J was trimmed by 8 bases and V by 3 bases; bases with no gene match: 10. In DNA form, the CDR3 reads TGCGCCAGCAGCTGGGATCCGACTAGCGGGAGGGTAGATGAGCAGTTCTTC. Residues: CASSWDPTSGRVDEQFF. The whole variable domain, filled in from reference TRBV5-1 and TRBJ2-1, reads KAGVTQTPRYLIKTRGQQVTLSCSPISGHRSVSWYQQTPGQGLQFLFEYFSETQRNKGNFPGRFSGRQFSNSRSEMNVSTLELGDSALYLCASSWDPTSGRVDEQFFGPGTRLTVL.

By sample fraction, this clone is medium-sized. This chain uses TRBV20-1 with TRBJ2-1; D tentatively fits TRBD1 or TRBD2 (5 bases each). This CDR3 spans 17 amino acids. The germline V gene encodes CDR1 DFQATT and CDR2 SNEGSKA (reference sequence). V lost 3 bases and J 1 base, leaving 19 bases between the germline ends. The CDR3 loop is CSARGRNVGNSYNEQFF. The CDR3 nucleotides are TGCAGTGCTAGGGGACGCAATGTAGGCAATTCCTACAATGAGCAGTTCTTC.

This clone appeared a few times. The chain recombines TRBV5-4 with TRBJ2-3, with 10 bases aligning to TRBD2. The CDR3 length is 15 residues. The V gene end was trimmed by 4 bases and the J gene end by 0 bases; junction bases not matched to a gene: 2. From germline, CDR1 is SGHNT and CDR2 YYREEE (reference sequence). The CDR3 spells CASSPSGRSTDTQYF. For the CDR3, the DNA is TGTGCCAGCAGCCCTAGCGGGAGAAGCACAGATACGCAGTATTTT.

This clone was counted many times. The chain is built from TRBV5-1 and TRBJ2-3; no firm D call. V gave up 2 bases and J gave up 5 bases, with 9 bases separating them. The CDR3 contains 13 residues. Germline values: CDR1 SGHRS, CDR2 YFSETQ. CDR3 protein: CASSFAFQDTQYF. Written as DNA, the CDR3 is TGCGCCAGCAGCTTCGCCTTCCAAGATACGCAGTATTTT.

This clone was counted at least ten times. The chain recombines TRBV11-3 with TRBJ2-3; D is perhaps TRBD2 (5 bases). V lost 6 bases, J lost 1 base, and 11 bases lay in between. Germline CDR1 SGHNT, CDR2 YENEEA. The CDR3 length is 14 residues. The CDR3 DNA is TGTGCCAGCAGGTTGGACGGGGGCACAGATACGCAGTATTTT. It is translated as CASRLDGGTDTQYF.

Notes on this clone: One end of the junction is discordant with germline, which a read error may explain. The V gene is TRBV9, the J gene TRBJ2-3; no firm D call. Germline V gives CDR1 SGDLS, CDR2 YYNGEE. The CDR3 covers 14 residues. DNA of the CDR3: TGTGCCAGCAGCAAGCACGAGCCCACAGATACGCATTATTTT. It yields the protein CASSKHEPTDTHYF.

This clone was seen at least ten times. This may stem from a read error, because a much larger clone lies one nucleotide away. Distinct nucleotide sequences in the sample also encode this CDR3. The chain employs TRBV5-1 and TRBJ2-1; 8 bases agree with TRBD2. The ends lost 3 bases at V and 2 bases at J; junction bases unmatched: 16. Germline-derived CDR1 and CDR2 are SGHRS and YFSETQ. CDR3 length: 19 amino acids. The CDR3 reads CASSYTTASGQYPYNEQFF. CDR3 DNA sequence: TGCGCCAGCAGCTATACTACGGCTAGCGGGCAATACCCCTACAATGAGCAGTTCTTC.

This clone has at least ten counts. The chain joins TRBV3-1 to TRBJ1-1; TRBD1 matches 9 bases. Germline assignment: CDR1 LGHDT and CDR2 YNNKEL (reference sequence). V dropped 3 bases and J dropped 5; count of bases not matched to a gene: 7. This CDR3 is built from 15 residues. CDR3 nucleotides: TGTGCCAGCAGCCATCGACAGGGGACAGGGACTGAAGCTTTCTTT. Amino acid sequence: CASSHRQGTGTEAFF.

This clone rates as medium-sized. The junction departs from germline at one end; a sequencing error may be responsible. CDR3 region: CASSQAGTTNEKLFF. CDR3 sequence (DNA): TGCGCCAGCAGCCAAGCAGGGACAACGAATGAAAAACTGTTTTTT. The chain couples TRBV4-1 to TRBJ1-4, with a tentative D call TRBD1 (6 bases). Germline values: CDR1 MGHRA, CDR2 YSYEKL. This CDR3 spans 15 amino acids.

This clone was observed many times. The genes are TRBV9 and TRBJ2-7; D is possibly TRBD2 (5 bases). The CDR3 loop spans 15 amino acids. Germline loops: CDR1 SGDLS, CDR2 YYNGEE. The germline V and J ends were trimmed by 2 bases and 2 bases, with 14 bases remaining between them. CDR3 amino acids: CASSVSGGGTYEQYF. DNA for the CDR3: TGTGCCAGCAGCGTTTCGGGCGGAGGAACCTACGAGCAGTACTTC.

The rearrangement joins TRBV12-3 or TRBV12-4 to TRBJ1-4; D remains unclear. The V end was cut by 10 bases, the J end by 8 bases, with 20 bases between. The length of the CDR3 is 14 residues. CDR3 sequence reads: CAISGMALPEKLFF. The DNA of the CDR3 is TGTGCCATCAGCGGGATGGCTCTCCCCGAAAAACTGTTTTTT.

This clone is judged medium-sized. This chain connects TRBV5-6 to TRBJ2-5; D possibly uses TRBD1 or TRBD2 (5 bases each). The germline V gene encodes CDR1 SGHDT and CDR2 YYEEEE. The CDR3 totals 15 residues. Trimming stripped 6 bases from V and 5 bases from J, with 20 bases between. The CDR3 reads CASIWWNKRGETQYF. CDR3 DNA: TGTGCCAGCATCTGGTGGAATAAGAGGGGCGAGACCCAGTACTTC.

This clone was found many times. The chain joins TRBV5-5 to TRBJ2-7; unclear D gene. This CDR3 has 15 amino acids. The V gene's germline CDR1 is SGHKS and CDR2 YYEKEE (reference sequence). V was clipped by 0 bases and J by 2 bases, with 12 bases between them. The chain's CDR3 is CASSLAGRDPYEQYF. The CDR3 bases are TGTGCCAGCAGCTTGGCAGGACGTGACCCCTACGAGCAGTACTTC. The full variable domain, rest sourced from reference TRBV5-5 and TRBJ2-7, is DAGVTQSPTHLIKTRGQQVTLRCSPISGHKSVSWYQQVLGQGPQFIFQYYEKEERGRGNFPDRFSARQFPNYSSELNVNALLLGDSALYLCASSLAGRDPYEQYFGPGTRLTVT.